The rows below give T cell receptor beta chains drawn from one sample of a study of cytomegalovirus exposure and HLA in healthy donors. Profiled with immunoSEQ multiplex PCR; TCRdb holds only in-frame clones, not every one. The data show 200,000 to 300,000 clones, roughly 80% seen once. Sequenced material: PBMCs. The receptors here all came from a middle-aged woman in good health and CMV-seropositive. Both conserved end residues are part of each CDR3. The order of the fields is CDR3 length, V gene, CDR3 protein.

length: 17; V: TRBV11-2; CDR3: CASTLTATTRSGNTIYF
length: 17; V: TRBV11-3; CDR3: CASSLLTSGGFPYEQYF
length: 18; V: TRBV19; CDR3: CASSDRGRDRGTNQPQHF
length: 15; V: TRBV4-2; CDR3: CASSPMAGGPYEQYF
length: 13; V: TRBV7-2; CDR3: CASSSQEGYEQYF
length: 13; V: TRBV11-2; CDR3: CASSSQGAGEQYF
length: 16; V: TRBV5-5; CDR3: CASTLPRTGLYNEQFF
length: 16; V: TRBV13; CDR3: CASSSKAGAYTDTQYF
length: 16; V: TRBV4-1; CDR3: CASSREGQGNYQPQHF
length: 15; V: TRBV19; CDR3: CASTNIKAGNEKLFF
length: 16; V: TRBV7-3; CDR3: CASSLNGGLAMGELFF
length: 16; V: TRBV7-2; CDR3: CASSLVSSGQGGGYTF
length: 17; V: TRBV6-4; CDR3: CASSAEQGRSGANVLTF
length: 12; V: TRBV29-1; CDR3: CSVVGTGEGYTF
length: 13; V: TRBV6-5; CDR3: CASSRGVTGELFF
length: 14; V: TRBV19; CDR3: CASTKTGGNYGYTF
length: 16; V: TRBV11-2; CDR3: CASSMRSGTGMTEAFF
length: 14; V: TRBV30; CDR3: CAWSQLRVTETQYF
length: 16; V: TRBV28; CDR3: CASSLTRGPINYGYTF
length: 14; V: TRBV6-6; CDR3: CASTSSGRWDTQYF
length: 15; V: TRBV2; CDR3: CASSPEIPGVYEQYF
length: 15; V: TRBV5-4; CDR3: CASSLSSGSSYEQYF
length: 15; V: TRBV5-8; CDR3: CASSGTREEVNEQFF
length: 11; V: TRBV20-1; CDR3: CSSGGADTQYF
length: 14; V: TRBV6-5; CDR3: CASRPGQGRVEQYF
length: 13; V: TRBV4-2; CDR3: CASSQSGSKDAFF
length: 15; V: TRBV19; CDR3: CATSQGVHGNQPQHF
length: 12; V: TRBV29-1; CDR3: CSGGDGYYGYTF
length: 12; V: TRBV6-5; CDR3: CASRRTGSEQYF
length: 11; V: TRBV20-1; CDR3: CSARSGTEAFF
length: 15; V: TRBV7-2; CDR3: CASSRIAGVGDTQYF
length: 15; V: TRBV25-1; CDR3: CASSGLAAGRYEQYF
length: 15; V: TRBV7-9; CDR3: CASSLLRDPTDTQYF
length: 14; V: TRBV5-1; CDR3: CASSFSGRSETQYF
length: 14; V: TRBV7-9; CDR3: CASSPGTGSGEQYF
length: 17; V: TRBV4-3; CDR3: CASSQEVQRGPYNEQFF
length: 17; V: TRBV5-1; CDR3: CASSSLLAGGPGETQYF
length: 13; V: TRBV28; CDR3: CASRLAGGYEQYF
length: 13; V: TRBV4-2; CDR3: CASSQGGNTEAFF
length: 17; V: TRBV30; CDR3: CAWSRLAGVANTGELFF
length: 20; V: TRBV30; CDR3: CAWSSPLPTFFGRMNTEAFF
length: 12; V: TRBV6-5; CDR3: CASRLQGYGYTF
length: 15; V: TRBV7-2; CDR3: CASRRTGPNTGELFF
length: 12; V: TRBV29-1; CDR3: CSVETGEGTQYF
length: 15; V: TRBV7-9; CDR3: CASSLARGQNTEAFF
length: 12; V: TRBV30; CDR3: CASEQPLTEAFF
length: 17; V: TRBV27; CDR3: CASSLSRGSATGNEQFF
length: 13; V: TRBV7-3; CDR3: CASSPDRGGTTFF
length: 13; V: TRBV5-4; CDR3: CASSLSTETEAFF
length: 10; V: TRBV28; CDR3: CASQGEKLFF
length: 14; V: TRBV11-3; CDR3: CASSLTGSGSEAFF
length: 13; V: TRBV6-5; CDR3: CASSSTGVGGYTF
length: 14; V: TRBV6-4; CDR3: CASAGQDGANTIYF
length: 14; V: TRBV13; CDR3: CASSGRGRTDTQYF
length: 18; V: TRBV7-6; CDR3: CASSLTPSGGGGTGTQYF
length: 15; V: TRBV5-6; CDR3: CASSHIAGDTGELFF
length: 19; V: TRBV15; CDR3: CATSRAPTGLAGGQDEQYF
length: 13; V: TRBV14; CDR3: CASSQVRHTEAFF